These 14 T cell receptor beta chains came from one sample sequenced in a study of blood T cell repertoires in COVID-19. The data were produced by immunoSEQ multiplex PCR, yet TCRdb's version contains in-frame clones alone and is incomplete. This repertoire shows about 310,000 clones, about 87% found once; its top ten account for around 9.3%. Sequenced material: PBMCs or T cells enriched from blood (not recorded which). Receptor source: a woman aged 18-35 years who had recovered from COVID-19.

This clone was seen just once. This chain joins TRBV11-2 and TRBJ1-2; 11 bases are a match to TRBD1. The CDR3 length is 15 residues. V lost 6 bases and J lost 3; bases outside the gene matches: 6. CDR1 SGHAT and CDR2 FQNNGV come from the germline V gene. The CDR3 sequence: CASRVGTGGYYGYTF. Here the CDR3 DNA reads TGTGCCAGCAGAGTGGGGACAGGGGGATACTATGGCTACACCTTC.

The V call is TRBV2, the J call TRBJ1-4; TRBD1 matches 10 bases. The CDR3 runs 14 residues. Germline CDR1 SNHLY, CDR2 FYNNEI. Germline trimming cut 4 bases from V and 7 bases from J; bases unmatched to any gene: 3. CDR3 amino acids: CASSGDRGLEKLFF. The CDR3 DNA follows: TGTGCCAGCAGTGGGGACAGGGGTCTTGAAAAACTGTTTTTT.

V and J are TRBV11-3 and TRBJ2-1; weak D call: TRBD2 (6 bases). Trimming took off 3 bases at V and 0 bases at J, with 9 bases between the two ends. The germline CDR1 and CDR2 sequences are SGHNT and YENEEA. CDR3 length: 15 residues. The CDR3 reads CASSFASDSYNEQFF. The CDR3 DNA reads as TGTGCCAGCAGCTTTGCTAGCGACTCCTACAATGAGCAGTTCTTC.

This clone was seen a few times. This chain connects TRBV5-1 to TRBJ1-3; D not certain. The CDR3 extends over 13 amino acids. Trimming removed 4 bases at V and 7 bases at J, with 12 bases between. Germline V gene data show CDR1 as SGHRS and CDR2 as YFSETQ. CDR3 nucleotides: TGCGCCAGCAGCCTATTGGGCCTGAACACCATATATTTT. Protein: CASSLLGLNTIYF.

This clone has only a few counts. The chain joins TRBV4-1 to TRBJ1-1; D is possibly TRBD1 (6 bases). This CDR3 region has 13 residues. V lost 2 bases and J lost 5, with 9 bases in between. Germline CDR1 and CDR2: MGHRA and YSYEKL. For the CDR3, the DNA is TGCGCCAGCAGCCAAAGGGGGGGAACTGAAGCTTTCTTT. Residues: CASSQRGGTEAFF.

The chain is built from TRBV7-2 and TRBJ2-7, with 9 bases aligning to TRBD2. CDR3 size: 15 residues. With V trimmed by 2 bases and J by 4 bases, 6 bases remained unmatched. Per germline, CDR1 SGHTA and CDR2 FQGNSA. The CDR3 DNA reads as TGTGCCAGCAGCTTATTAGCGGGAGTCGAGTACGAGCAGTACTTC. Its translation: CASSLLAGVEYEQYF.

The chain uses TRBV7-8 and TRBJ1-5, with D tentatively TRBD1 (6 bases). CDR3 length: 15 amino acids. V lost 4 bases and J 0 bases, leaving 10 bases between the germline ends. Germline CDR1 and CDR2: SGHVS and FQNEAQ. The CDR3 protein is CASSYTGFSNQPQHF. CDR3 DNA sequence: TGTGCCAGCAGCTATACAGGGTTTAGCAATCAGCCCCAGCATTTT.

V gene TRBV5-1 combines with J gene TRBJ1-1; perhaps TRBD1 as D (5 bases). CDR1 is SGHRS, CDR2 YFSETQ, per germline. Trimming removed 4 bases from V and 4 bases from J, with 11 bases in between. This CDR3 spans 13 amino acids. CDR3 DNA: TGCGCCAGCAGCGGAGGGACTATCACTGAAGCTTTCTTT. Protein product: CASSGGTITEAFF.

J is TRBJ2-1 and V is TRBV30; possibly TRBD1 for D (6 bases). The V gene's germline CDR1 is GTSNPN and CDR2 SVGIG (reference sequence). This CDR3 is built from 11 residues. The V and J ends lost 4 bases and 8 bases respectively, with 9 bases between them. CDR3 loop: CAWNTGYEQFF. The CDR3 DNA follows: TGTGCCTGGAACACAGGGTATGAGCAGTTCTTC.

The J gene is TRBJ2-2, the V gene TRBV9; TRBD1 matches 7 bases. Unmatched junction bases numbered 3, after V lost 2 bases and J lost 2 bases. The CDR3 covers 15 residues. Germline V gene lookup returns CDR1 SGDLS and CDR2 YYNGEE. The CDR3 DNA reads TGTGCCAGCAGCGTCAGGGGGAGAAACACCGGGGAGCTGTTTTTT. This codes for CASSVRGRNTGELFF. Looking up the rest from reference TRBV9 and TRBJ2-2 gives the full variable domain: DSGVTQTPKHLITATGQRVTLRCSPRSGDLSVYWYQQSLDQGLQFLIQYYNGEERAKGNILERFSAQQFPDLHSELNLSSLELGDSALYFCASSVRGRNTGELFFGEGSRLTVL.

The chain combines TRBV28 with TRBJ2-3, with D possibly being TRBD2 (5 bases). The germline gives CDR1 MDHEN, CDR2 SYDVKM. V lost 1 base and J 4 bases, leaving 15 bases between the germline ends. The CDR3 extends over 16 amino acids. DNA for the CDR3: TGTGCCAGCAGTTTATTCACTAGTGGGGTCGCAGATACGCAGTATTTT. This gives the protein CASSLFTSGVADTQYF.

The chain has TRBV27 and TRBJ1-1; D is unclear. V gave up 2 bases and J gave up 2 bases, with 6 bases separating them. Germline CDR1 reads MNHEY; CDR2 reads SMNVEV (reference sequence). CDR3 length: 13 amino acids. CDR3 protein: CASSLQLNTEAFF. CDR3 bases: TGTGCCAGCAGTTTACAGTTAAACACTGAAGCTTTCTTT.

This clone has only a few counts. The chain is built from TRBV29-1 and TRBJ2-3; the match to TRBD2 covers 10 bases. The V and J ends lost 8 bases and 5 bases, in that order; junction bases with no gene match: 7. The CDR3 loop spans 13 amino acids. The germline gives CDR1 SQVTM, CDR2 ANQGSEA. DNA for the CDR3: TGCAGCTTAAGCGGGGGGGCCTTAGATACGCAGTATTTT. The encoded protein is CSLSGGALDTQYF.

This clone was detected once. V is TRBV7-9 and J is TRBJ1-1; D gene uncertain. From germline, CDR1 is SEHNR and CDR2 FQNEAQ (reference sequence). The ends were cut back, 1 base at V and 4 bases at J, with 13 bases in the middle. CDR3 length: 15 residues. CDR3 in DNA: TGTGCCAGCAGCTTAGGTCGGAGGGCCCCCACTGAAGCTTTCTTT. Its translation is CASSLGRRAPTEAFF.